These T cell receptor beta chains were read from a single sample in a study of blood T cell repertoires in COVID-19. The method was immunoSEQ multiplex PCR; TCRdb's version includes in-frame clones alone and lacks a portion of them. Of 650,000 to 800,000 clones listed, 90% were seen once; the top ten hold more than 0.25%. The sequenced sample consisted of peripheral blood. Source of these receptors: a woman aged 18-35 years with acute or convalescent COVID-19. Each CDR3 is given without its conserved first and last residue. Fields, in order: V gene, J gene, CDR3 protein.

v_gene: TRBV29-1; j_gene: TRBJ2-3; CDR3aa: SVGLLAGGQDTQY
v_gene: TRBV5-6; j_gene: TRBJ2-7; CDR3aa: ASSYRTSGGAYEQY
v_gene: TRBV19; j_gene: TRBJ1-2; CDR3aa: ASRQESPYGYT
v_gene: TRBV4-1; j_gene: TRBJ1-2; CDR3aa: ASSQVIVRVGYT
v_gene: TRBV10-3; j_gene: TRBJ1-5; CDR3aa: ATCPRQGGSNQPQH
v_gene: TRBV27; j_gene: TRBJ1-6; CDR3aa: ASSGGVGNSPLH
v_gene: TRBV4-1; j_gene: TRBJ1-4; CDR3aa: ASSKPRGGDEKLF
v_gene: TRBV28; j_gene: TRBJ1-2; CDR3aa: ASSSPKGSRNYGYT
v_gene: TRBV5-6; j_gene: TRBJ1-2; CDR3aa: ASSYDRTTGYT
v_gene: TRBV29-1; j_gene: TRBJ1-2; CDR3aa: SVGQGDTYGYT
v_gene: TRBV4-1; j_gene: TRBJ1-3; CDR3aa: ASSQGYLAGGDGNTIY
v_gene: TRBV28; j_gene: TRBJ1-3; CDR3aa: ASSLLVTRGNTIY
v_gene: TRBV19; j_gene: TRBJ1-1; CDR3aa: ASTDHRGLTEAF
v_gene: TRBV5-4; j_gene: TRBJ2-7; CDR3aa: ASSVGGLLYEQY